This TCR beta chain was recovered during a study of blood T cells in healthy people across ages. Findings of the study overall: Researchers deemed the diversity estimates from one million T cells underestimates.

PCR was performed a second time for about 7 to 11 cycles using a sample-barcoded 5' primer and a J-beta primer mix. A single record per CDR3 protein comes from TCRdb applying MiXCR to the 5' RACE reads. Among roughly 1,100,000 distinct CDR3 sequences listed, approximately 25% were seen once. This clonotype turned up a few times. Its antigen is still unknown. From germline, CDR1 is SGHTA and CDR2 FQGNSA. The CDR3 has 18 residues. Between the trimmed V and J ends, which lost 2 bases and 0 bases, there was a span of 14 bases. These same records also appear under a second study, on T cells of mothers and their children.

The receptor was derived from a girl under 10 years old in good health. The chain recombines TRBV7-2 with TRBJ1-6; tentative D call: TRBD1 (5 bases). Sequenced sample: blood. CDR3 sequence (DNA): TGTGCCAGCAGCTTAAGGCGGCAGGGAGGCTCCTATAATTCACCCCTCCACTTT. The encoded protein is CASSLRRQGGSYNSPLHF. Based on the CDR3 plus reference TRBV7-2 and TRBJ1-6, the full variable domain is GAGVSQSPSNKVTEKGKDVELRCDPISGHTALYWYRQSLGQGLEFLIYFQGNSAPDKSGLPSDRFSAERTGGSVSTLTIQRTQQEDSAVYLCASSLRRQGGSYNSPLHFGNGTRLTVT.